The source of this T cell receptor beta chain is a study of CD8 T cells in Susac syndrome. RNA amounts of about 0.5 to 1 ug underwent reverse transcription with random hexamers. TCRdb itself ran the immunoSEQ multiplex PCR reads through MiXCR, one entry per CDR3 protein. This sample has 55,000 to 85,000 distinct CDR3 sequences, with around 96% found just once. The study sequenced TCR beta in blood CD8+ and CD4+ T cells. Germline loops: CDR1 SGHTA, CDR2 FQGTGA. V dropped 5 bases and J dropped 0; count of bases not matched to a gene: 3. This CDR3 region has 15 residues. The material sequenced was CD4+ T cells from PBMCs. This clonotype was obtained from a human donor with multiple sclerosis. V and J are TRBV7-3 and TRBJ2-2; 7 bases line up with TRBD1. CDR3 loop: CASSPTGANTGELFF. The DNA for the CDR3 is TGTGCCAGCAGCCCCACAGGGGCGAACACCGGGGAGCTGTTTTTT.